The source of this TCR beta chain is a study of patients and donors after allogeneic stem cell transplantation. TCRdb called the RT-PCR reads again in MiXCR, with one record for every CDR3 protein. The data show about 410,000 distinct CDR3 sequences, with around 16% seen just once and around 7.2% held by the top ten. Germline V gene lookup returns CDR1 KGHSH and CDR2 LQKENI. V gave up 2 bases and J gave up 7 bases, with 21 bases separating them. CDR3 length: 18 residues. The TCR comes from a human donor who was either an allogeneic HSCT recipient or a stem cell or donor lymphocyte infusion donor (not recorded which). It is not recorded whose cells these are; they may come from a transplant donor. The genes are TRBV18 and TRBJ2-6; D may be TRBD1 or TRBD2 (6 bases each). Specimen: blood, either unsorted or a sorted T cell fraction (not recorded which). CDR3 loop: CASSPIRGPNFGANVLTF. CDR3 DNA: TGTGCCAGCTCACCAATCCGGGGGCCTAATTTCGGTGCCAACGTCCTGACTTTC. Full variable domain (missing parts from reference TRBV18 and TRBJ2-6): NAGVMQNPRHLVRRRGQEARLRCSPMKGHSHVYWYRQLPEEGLKFMVYLQKENIIDESGMPKERFSAEFPKEGPSILRIQQVVRGDSAAYFCASSPIRGPNFGANVLTFGAGSRLTVL.